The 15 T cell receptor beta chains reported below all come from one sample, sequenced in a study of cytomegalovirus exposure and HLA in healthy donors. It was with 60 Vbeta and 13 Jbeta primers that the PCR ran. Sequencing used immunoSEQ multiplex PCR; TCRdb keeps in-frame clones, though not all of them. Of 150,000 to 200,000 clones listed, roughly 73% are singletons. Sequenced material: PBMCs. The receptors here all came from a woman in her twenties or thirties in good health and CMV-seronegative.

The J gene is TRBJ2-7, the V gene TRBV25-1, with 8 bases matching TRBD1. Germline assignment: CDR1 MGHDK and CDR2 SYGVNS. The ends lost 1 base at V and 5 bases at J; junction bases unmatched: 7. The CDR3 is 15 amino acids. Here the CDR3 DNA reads TGTGCCAGCAGTGAATTCGGACAGGGCAGCAACGAGCAGTACTTC. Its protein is CASSEFGQGSNEQYF.

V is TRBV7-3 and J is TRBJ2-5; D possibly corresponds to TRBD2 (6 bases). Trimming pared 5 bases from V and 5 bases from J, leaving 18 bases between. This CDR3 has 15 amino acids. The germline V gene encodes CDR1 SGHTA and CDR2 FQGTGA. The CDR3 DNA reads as TGTGCCAGCAGCCTCTTAGGAGGGGTAGGGGAGACCCAGTACTTC. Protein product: CASSLLGGVGETQYF.

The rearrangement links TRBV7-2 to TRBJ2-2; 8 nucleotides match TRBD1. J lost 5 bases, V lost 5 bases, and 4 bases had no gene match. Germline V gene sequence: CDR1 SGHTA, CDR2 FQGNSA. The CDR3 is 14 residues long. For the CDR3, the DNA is TGTGCCAGCAGCCGGGGACAGGCGACCGGGGAGCTGTTTTTT. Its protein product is CASSRGQATGELFF.

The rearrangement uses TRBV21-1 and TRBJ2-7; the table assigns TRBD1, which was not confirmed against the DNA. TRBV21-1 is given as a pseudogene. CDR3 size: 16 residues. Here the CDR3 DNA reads TGTGCCAGCAGCAAGGAACAGACAGGAATTATCTACGAGCAGTACTTC. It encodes CASSKEQTGIIYEQYF.

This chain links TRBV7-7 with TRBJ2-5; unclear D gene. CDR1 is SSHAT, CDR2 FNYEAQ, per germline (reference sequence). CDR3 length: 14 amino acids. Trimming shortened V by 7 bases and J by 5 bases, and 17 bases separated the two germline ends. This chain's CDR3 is CASNMGILDETQYF. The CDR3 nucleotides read TGTGCCAGCAACATGGGCATTTTGGATGAGACCCAGTACTTC. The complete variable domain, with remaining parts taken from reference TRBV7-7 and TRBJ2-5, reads GAGVSQSPRYKVTKRGQDVTLRCDPISSHATLYWYQQALGQGPEFLTYFNYEAQPDKSGLPSDRFSAERPEGSISTLTIQRTEQRDSAMYRCASNMGILDETQYFGPGTRLLVL.

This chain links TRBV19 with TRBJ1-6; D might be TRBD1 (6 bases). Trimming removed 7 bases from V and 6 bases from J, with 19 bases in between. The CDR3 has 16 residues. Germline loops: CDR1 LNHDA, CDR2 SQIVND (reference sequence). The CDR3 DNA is TGTGCCAGTACCCCTATAGGACGGACAGCTAATTCACCCCTCCACTTT. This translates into CASTPIGRTANSPLHF.

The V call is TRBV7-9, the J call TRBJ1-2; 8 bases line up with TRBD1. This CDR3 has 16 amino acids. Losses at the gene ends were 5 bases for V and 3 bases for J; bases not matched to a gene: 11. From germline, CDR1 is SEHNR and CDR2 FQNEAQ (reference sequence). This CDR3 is CASSPRTGKGDYGYTF. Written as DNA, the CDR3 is TGTGCCAGCAGCCCCAGGACAGGGAAGGGGGACTATGGCTACACCTTC.

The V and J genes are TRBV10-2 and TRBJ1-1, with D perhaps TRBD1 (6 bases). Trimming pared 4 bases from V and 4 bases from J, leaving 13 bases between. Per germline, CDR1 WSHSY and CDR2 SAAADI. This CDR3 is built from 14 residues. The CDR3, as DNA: TGCGCCAGCAGTGCGCAGGGGAGGGTCACTGAAGCTTTCTTT. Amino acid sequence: CASSAQGRVTEAFF.

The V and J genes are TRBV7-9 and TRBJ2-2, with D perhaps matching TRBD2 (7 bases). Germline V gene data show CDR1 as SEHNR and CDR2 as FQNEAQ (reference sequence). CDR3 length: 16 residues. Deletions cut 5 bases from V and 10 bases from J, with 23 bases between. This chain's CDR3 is CASSHGGRSLTEELFF. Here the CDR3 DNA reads TGTGCCAGCAGCCACGGGGGGCGGTCGCTTACGGAGGAGCTGTTTTTT.

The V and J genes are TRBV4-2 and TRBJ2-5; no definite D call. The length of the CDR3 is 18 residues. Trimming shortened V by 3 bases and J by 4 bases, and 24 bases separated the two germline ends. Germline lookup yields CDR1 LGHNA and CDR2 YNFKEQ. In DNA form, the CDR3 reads TGTGCCAGCAGCCAGCTCTTAAACGCCCCGCCAGGCGCAGAGACCCAGTACTTC. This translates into CASSQLLNAPPGAETQYF.

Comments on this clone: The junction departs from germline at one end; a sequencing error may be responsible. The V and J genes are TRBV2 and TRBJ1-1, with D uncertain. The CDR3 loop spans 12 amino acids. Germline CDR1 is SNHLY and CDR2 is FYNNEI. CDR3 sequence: CASKRGNPEAFF. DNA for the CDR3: TGTGCCAGCAAACGAGGGAACCCTGAAGCTTTCTTT.

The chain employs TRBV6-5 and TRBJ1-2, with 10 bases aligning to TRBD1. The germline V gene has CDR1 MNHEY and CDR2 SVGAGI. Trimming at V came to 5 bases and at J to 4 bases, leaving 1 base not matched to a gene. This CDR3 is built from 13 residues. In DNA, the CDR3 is TGTGCCAGCAGTAGGACAGGGGGCTATGGCTACACCTTC. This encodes CASSRTGGYGYTF.

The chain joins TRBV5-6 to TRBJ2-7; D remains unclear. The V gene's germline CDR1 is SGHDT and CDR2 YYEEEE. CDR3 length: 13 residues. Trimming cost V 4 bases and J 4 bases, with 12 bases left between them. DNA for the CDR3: TGTGCCAGCAGCATGGGTACTCGATACGAGCAGTACTTC. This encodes CASSMGTRYEQYF.

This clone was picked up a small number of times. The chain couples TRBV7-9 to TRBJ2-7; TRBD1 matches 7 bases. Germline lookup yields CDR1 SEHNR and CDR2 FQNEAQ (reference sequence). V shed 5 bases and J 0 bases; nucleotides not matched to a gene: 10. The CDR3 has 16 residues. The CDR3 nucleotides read TGTGCCAGCAGCCTCGGTAGGGGGACAGACTCCTACGAGCAGTACTTC. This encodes CASSLGRGTDSYEQYF.

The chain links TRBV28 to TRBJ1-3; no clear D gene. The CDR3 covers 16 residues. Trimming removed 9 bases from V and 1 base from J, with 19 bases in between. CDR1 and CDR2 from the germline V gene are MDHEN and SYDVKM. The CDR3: CASASGGMGSGNTIYF. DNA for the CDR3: TGTGCCAGTGCTTCAGGAGGGATGGGGTCTGGAAACACCATATATTTT.